This T cell receptor (beta chain) was obtained from a study of cytomegalovirus exposure and HLA in healthy donors. The CDR3 contains 14 residues. CDR1 and CDR2 (germline): SQVTM, ANQGSEA. The ends lost 5 bases at V and 3 bases at J; junction bases unmatched: 5. Comments on this clone: Its specificity is unknown.

Points from the study as a whole: Under in vitro conditions, three CMV-associated chains were confirmed as specific for CMV antigens.

The PCR employed 60 Vbeta primers together with 13 Jbeta primers. The method was immunoSEQ multiplex PCR; TCRdb's version includes in-frame clones alone and lacks a portion of them. This table holds more than 85,000 clones, about 75% found once. The J gene is TRBJ2-7, the V gene TRBV29-1, with 12 bases fitting TRBD2. The sequence came from a woman between 18 and 30 years old in good health and CMV-seropositive. Sequenced material: PBMCs. CDR3 protein: CSVRLAGGIYEQYF. The CDR3 DNA reads as TGCAGCGTTCGGCTAGCGGGAGGGATCTACGAGCAGTACTTC.